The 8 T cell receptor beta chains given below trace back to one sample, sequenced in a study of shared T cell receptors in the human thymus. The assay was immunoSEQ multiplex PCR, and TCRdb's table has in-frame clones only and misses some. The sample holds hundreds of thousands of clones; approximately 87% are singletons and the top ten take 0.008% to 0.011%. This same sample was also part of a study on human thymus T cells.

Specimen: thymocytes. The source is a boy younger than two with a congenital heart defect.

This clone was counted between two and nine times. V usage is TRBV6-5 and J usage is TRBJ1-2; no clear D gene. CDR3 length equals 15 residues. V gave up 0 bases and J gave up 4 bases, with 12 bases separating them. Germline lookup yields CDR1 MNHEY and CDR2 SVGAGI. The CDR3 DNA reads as TGTGCCAGCAGTTACTCGATATACAGTTCCTATGGCTACACCTTC. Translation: CASSYSIYSSYGYTF.

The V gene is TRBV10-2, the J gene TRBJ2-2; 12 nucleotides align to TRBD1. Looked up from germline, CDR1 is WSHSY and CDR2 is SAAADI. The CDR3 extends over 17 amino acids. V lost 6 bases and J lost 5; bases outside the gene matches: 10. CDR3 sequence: CASRGGQGAKGTGELFF. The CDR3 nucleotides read TGCGCCAGCAGGGGGGGACAGGGGGCTAAAGGGACCGGGGAGCTGTTTTTT.

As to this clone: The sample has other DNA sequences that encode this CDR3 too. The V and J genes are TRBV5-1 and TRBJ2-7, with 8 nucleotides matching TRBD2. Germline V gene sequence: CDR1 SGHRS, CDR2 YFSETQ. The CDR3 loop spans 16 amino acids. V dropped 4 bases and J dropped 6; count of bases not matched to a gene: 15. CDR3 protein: CASSPPSASGPAEQYF. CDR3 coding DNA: TGCGCCAGCAGCCCACCCTCGGCTAGCGGGCCCGCCGAGCAGTACTTC.

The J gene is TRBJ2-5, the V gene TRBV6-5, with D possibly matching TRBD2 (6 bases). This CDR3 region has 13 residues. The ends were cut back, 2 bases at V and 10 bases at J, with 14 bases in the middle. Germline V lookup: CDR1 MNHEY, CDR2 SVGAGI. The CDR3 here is CASSYRAGGYQYF. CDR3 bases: TGTGCCAGCAGTTACCGGGCCGGGGGATACCAGTACTTC.

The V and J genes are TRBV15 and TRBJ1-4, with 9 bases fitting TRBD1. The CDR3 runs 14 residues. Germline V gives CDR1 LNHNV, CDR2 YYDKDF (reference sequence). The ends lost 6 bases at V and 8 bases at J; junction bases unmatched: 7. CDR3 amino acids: CATRDRDRVEKLFF. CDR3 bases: TGTGCCACCAGGGACAGGGACAGGGTCGAAAAACTGTTTTTT.

The CDR3 sequence is CASSLPSGRDNEQFF. The CDR3 DNA follows: TGTGCCAGCAGCCTACCTAGCGGGAGGGACAATGAGCAGTTCTTC. The J gene is TRBJ2-1, the V gene TRBV5-4, with 12 bases fitting TRBD2. V shed 4 bases, J shed 5 bases, and the junction held 4 bases outside the gene matches. Germline CDR1 and CDR2: SGHNT and YYREEE (reference sequence). The CDR3 has 15 amino acids.

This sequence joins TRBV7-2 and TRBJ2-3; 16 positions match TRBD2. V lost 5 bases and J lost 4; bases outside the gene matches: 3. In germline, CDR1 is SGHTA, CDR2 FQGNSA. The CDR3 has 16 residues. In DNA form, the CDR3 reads TGTGCCAGCAGCGCGGGGACTAGCGGGAGGGCAGATACGCAGTATTTT. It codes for CASSAGTSGRADTQYF. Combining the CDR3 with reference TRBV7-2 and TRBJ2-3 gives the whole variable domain GAGVSQSPSNKVTEKGKDVELRCDPISGHTALYWYRQSLGQGLEFLIYFQGNSAPDKSGLPSDRFSAERTGGSVSTLTIQRTQQEDSAVYLCASSAGTSGRADTQYFGPGTRLTVL.

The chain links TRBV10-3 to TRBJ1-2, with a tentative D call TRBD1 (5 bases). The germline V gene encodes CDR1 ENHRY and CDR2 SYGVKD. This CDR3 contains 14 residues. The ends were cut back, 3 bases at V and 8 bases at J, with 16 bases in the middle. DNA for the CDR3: TGTGCCATCAGTGACTCCAGGGATTTTGGCGGCTACACCTTC. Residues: CAISDSRDFGGYTF.